Presented here are 12 T cell receptor beta chains from one specimen sequenced in a study of blood T cell repertoires in COVID-19. Profiled with immunoSEQ multiplex PCR; TCRdb holds only in-frame clones, not every one. The sample holds about 300,000 clones; about 82% are singletons and the top ten take around 1.5%. Sequencing input: peripheral blood. The receptors here all came from a woman aged 45-65 years with acute or convalescent COVID-19.

The chain is built from TRBV5-1 and TRBJ2-2; the D is unclear. The V gene lost 2 bases and the J gene lost 2 bases, with 7 bases spanning the gap. This CDR3 region has 14 residues. Germline V lookup: CDR1 SGHRS, CDR2 YFSETQ. The CDR3 region has the DNA TGCGCCAGCAGCTTACTCTATAACACCGGGGAGCTGTTTTTT. Protein sequence: CASSLLYNTGELFF. The full variable domain, its missing parts supplied by reference TRBV5-1 and TRBJ2-2, is KAGVTQTPRYLIKTRGQQVTLSCSPISGHRSVSWYQQTPGQGLQFLFEYFSETQRNKGNFPGRFSGRQFSNSRSEMNVSTLELGDSALYLCASSLLYNTGELFFGEGSRLTVL.

The rearrangement uses TRBV4-1 and TRBJ1-5; a weak D match, TRBD1 (6 bases). CDR3 size: 15 residues. Germline V gene sequence: CDR1 MGHRA, CDR2 YSYEKL. Trimming stripped 0 bases from V and 5 bases from J, with 11 bases between. The CDR3 loop reads CASSQDPDSYQPQHF. In DNA form, the CDR3 reads TGCGCCAGCAGCCAAGATCCGGACAGTTATCAGCCCCAGCATTTT.

The chain carries TRBV11-2 and TRBJ1-2, with D perhaps matching TRBD1 (5 bases). V lost 0 bases and J lost 8, with 16 bases in between. This CDR3 has 15 amino acids. Germline assignment: CDR1 SGHAT and CDR2 FQNNGV. CDR3 in DNA: TGTGCCAGCAGCTTAGACGGTTCAGGGTCTCGCGGCTACACCTTC. Translating gives CASSLDGSGSRGYTF.

V is TRBV7-3 and J is TRBJ2-3; 12 bases are shared with TRBD2. Germline CDR1 and CDR2: SGHTA and FQGTGA. The CDR3 extends over 18 amino acids. The trim removed 4 bases at V and 1 base at J, leaving 9 bases unmatched. The CDR3, as DNA: TGTGCCAGCAGCTCCTGGACTAGCGGGGCGGTGGGCACAGATACGCAGTATTTT. It is translated as CASSSWTSGAVGTDTQYF.

J is TRBJ2-1 and V is TRBV20-1; D is uncertain. The germline V and J ends were trimmed by 3 bases and 3 bases, with 9 bases remaining between them. CDR3 length: 13 amino acids. Germline CDR1 is DFQATT and CDR2 is SNEGSKA (reference sequence). CDR3 sequence reads: CSASLGHYNEQFF. The CDR3 DNA follows: TGCAGTGCTAGTCTCGGTCACTACAATGAGCAGTTCTTC.

The chain has TRBV27 and TRBJ1-2; tentative D call: TRBD1 (6 bases). Trimming took off 3 bases at V and 3 bases at J, with 11 bases between the two ends. CDR1 and CDR2 from the germline V gene are MNHEY and SMNVEV (reference sequence). The CDR3 length is 14 residues. The CDR3 reads CASSLGRGYYGYTF. In DNA, the CDR3 is TGTGCCAGCAGTTTGGGCAGGGGATACTATGGCTACACCTTC.

This chain uses TRBV11-3 with TRBJ2-7, with TRBD1 as a possible D gene (5 bases). V was trimmed by 0 bases and J by 1 base, leaving 10 bases between them. The CDR3 totals 15 residues. Looked up from germline, CDR1 is SGHNT and CDR2 is YENEEA. This CDR3 is CASSLEATESYEQYF. CDR3 DNA sequence: TGTGCCAGCAGCTTAGAGGCGACAGAATCCTACGAGCAGTACTTC.

Regarding this clone: Germline is not matched at one junction end, which may reflect a read error. V and J are TRBV7-7 and TRBJ2-1; 9 bases are a match to TRBD1. CDR1 is SSHAT and CDR2 is FNYEAQ in the germline V gene (reference sequence). This CDR3 has 15 residues. CDR3 protein: CASSSNRGRYNEQFF. The CDR3, as DNA: TGTGCTAGCAGTTCGAACAGGGGGCGATACAATGAGCAGTTCTTC.

The V gene is TRBV18, the J gene TRBJ2-1, with TRBD2 matching over 10 bases. The length of the CDR3 is 18 residues. Losses at the gene ends were 3 bases for V and 0 bases for J; bases not matched to a gene: 8. CDR1 KGHSH and CDR2 LQKENI come from the germline V gene. CDR3 nucleotide sequence: TGTGCCAGCTCACCGAGGCTAGCGGGAGACCTCTCCTACAATGAGCAGTTCTTC. It is translated as CASSPRLAGDLSYNEQFF.

CDR3 DNA sequence: TGTGCCAGCCGCCCTAGCGGGACTAACAATGAGCAGTTCTTC. Translation: CASRPSGTNNEQFF. This rearrangement joins TRBV9 to TRBJ2-1, with TRBD2 matching 9 bases. The CDR3 is 14 residues long. Germline lookup yields CDR1 SGDLS and CDR2 YYNGEE. V was pared by 7 bases and J by 5 bases, with 7 bases of the junction left unmatched.

V usage is TRBV19 and J usage is TRBJ1-2, with D perhaps TRBD1 (6 bases). The germline V gene has CDR1 LNHDA and CDR2 SQIVND (reference sequence). V was clipped by 9 bases and J by 4 bases, with 15 bases between them. This CDR3 spans 13 amino acids. The DNA of the CDR3 is TGTGCCAGCCGGAACGGACAGCTCTATGGCTACACCTTC. Encoded protein: CASRNGQLYGYTF. Looking up the rest from reference TRBV19 and TRBJ1-2 gives the full variable domain: DGGITQSPKYLFRKEGQNVTLSCEQNLNHDAMYWYRQDPGQGLRLIYYSQIVNDFQKGDIAEGYSVSREKKESFPLTVTSAQKNPTAFYLCASRNGQLYGYTFGSGTRLTVV.

The genes are TRBV5-1 and TRBJ2-5, with 14 bases lining up with TRBD2. The CDR3 is made up of 15 amino acids. CDR1 is SGHRS and CDR2 is YFSETQ in the germline V gene. With 4 bases clipped from V and 5 bases from J, the junction kept 4 bases outside the gene matches. The CDR3 spells CASSAGLAGVETQYF. Here the CDR3 DNA reads TGCGCCAGCAGCGCGGGACTAGCGGGAGTTGAGACCCAGTACTTC.